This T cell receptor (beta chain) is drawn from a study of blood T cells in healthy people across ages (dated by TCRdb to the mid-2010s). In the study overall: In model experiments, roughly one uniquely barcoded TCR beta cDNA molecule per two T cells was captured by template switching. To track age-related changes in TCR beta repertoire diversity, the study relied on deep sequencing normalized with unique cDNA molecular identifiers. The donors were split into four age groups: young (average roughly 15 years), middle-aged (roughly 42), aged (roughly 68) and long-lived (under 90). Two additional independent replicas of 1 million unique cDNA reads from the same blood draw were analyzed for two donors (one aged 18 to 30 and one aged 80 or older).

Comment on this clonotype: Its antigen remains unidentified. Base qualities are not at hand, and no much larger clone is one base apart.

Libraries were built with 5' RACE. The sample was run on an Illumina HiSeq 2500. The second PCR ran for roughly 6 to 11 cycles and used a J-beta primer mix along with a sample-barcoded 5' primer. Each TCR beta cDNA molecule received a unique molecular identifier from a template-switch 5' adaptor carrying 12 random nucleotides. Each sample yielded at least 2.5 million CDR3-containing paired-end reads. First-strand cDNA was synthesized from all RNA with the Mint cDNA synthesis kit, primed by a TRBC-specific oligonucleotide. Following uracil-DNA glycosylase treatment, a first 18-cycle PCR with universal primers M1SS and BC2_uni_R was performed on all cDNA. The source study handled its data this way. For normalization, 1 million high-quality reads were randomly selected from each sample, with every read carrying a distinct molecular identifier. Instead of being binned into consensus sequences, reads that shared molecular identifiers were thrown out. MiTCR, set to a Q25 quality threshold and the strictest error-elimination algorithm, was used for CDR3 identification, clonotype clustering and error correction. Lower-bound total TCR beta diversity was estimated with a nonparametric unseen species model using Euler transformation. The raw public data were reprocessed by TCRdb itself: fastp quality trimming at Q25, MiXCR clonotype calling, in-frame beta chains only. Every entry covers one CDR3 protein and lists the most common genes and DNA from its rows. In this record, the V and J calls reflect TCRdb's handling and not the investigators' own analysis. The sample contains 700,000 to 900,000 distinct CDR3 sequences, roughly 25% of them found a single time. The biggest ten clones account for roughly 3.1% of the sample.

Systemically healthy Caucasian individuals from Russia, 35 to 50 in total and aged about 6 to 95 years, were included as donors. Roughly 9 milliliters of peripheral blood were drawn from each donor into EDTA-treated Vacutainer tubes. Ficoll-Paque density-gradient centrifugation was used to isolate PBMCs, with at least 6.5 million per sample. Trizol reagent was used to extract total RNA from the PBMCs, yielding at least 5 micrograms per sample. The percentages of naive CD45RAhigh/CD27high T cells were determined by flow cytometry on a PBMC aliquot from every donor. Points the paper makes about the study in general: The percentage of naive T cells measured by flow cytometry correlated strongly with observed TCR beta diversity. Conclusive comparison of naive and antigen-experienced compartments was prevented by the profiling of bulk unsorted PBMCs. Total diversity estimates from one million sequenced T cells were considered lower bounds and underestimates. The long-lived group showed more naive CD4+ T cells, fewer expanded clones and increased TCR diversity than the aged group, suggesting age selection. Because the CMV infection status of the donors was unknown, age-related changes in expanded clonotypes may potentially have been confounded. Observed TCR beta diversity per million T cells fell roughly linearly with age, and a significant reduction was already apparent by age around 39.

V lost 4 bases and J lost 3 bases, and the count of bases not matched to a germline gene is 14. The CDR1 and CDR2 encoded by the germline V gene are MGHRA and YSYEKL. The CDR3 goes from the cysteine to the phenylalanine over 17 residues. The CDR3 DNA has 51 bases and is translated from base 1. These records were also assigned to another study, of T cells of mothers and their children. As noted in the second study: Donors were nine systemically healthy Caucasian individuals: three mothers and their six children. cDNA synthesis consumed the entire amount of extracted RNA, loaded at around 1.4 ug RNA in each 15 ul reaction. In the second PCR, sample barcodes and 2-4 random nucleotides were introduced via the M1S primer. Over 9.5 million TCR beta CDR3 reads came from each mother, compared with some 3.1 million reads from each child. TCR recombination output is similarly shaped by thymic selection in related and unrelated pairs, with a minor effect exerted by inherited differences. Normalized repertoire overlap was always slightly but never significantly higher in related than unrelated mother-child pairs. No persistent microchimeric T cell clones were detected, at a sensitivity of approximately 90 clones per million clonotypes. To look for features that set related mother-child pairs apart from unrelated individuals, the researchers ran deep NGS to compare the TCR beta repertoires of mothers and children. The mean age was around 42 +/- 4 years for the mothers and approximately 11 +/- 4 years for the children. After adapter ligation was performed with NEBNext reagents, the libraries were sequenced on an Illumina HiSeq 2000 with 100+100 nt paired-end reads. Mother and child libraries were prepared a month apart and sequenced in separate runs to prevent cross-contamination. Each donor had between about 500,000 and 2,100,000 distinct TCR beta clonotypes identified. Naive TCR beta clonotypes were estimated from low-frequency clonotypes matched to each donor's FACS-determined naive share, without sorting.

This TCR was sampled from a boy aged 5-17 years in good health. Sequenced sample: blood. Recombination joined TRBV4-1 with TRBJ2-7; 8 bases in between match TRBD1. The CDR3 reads CASSPYLSGGINYEQYF. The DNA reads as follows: TGCGCCAGCAGCCCATACCTTTCAGGGGGCATCAACTACGAGCAGTACTTC.